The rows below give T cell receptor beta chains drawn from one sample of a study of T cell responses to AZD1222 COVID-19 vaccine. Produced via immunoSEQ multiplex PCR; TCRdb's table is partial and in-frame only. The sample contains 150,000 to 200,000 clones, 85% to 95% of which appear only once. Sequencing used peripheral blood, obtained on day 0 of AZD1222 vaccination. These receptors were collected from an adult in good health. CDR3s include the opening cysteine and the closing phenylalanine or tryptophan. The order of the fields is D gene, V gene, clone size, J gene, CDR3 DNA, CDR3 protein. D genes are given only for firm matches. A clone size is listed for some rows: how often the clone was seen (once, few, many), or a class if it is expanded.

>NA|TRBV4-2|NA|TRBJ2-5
TGTGCCAGCAGCCAATCACAGGGTCGGGAGACCCAGTACTTC
CASSQSQGRETQYF
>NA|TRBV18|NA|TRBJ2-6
TGTGCCAGCTCACCATCGCAGACTGGGGCCAACGTCCTGACTTTC
CASSPSQTGANVLTF
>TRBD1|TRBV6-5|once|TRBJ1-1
TGTGCCAGCAGCCGGACAGGGTCCACTGAAGCTTTCTTT
CASSRTGSTEAFF
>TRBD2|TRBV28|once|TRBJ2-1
TGTGCCAGCAGTTTAATGACTAGCGGGAGATATGAGCAGTTCTTC
CASSLMTSGRYEQFF
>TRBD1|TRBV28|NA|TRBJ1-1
TGTGCCAGCAGTAGGACAGGGGAGAACACTGAAGCTTTCTTT
CASSRTGENTEAFF
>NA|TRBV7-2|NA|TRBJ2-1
TGTGCCAGCAGCTTAGAAGGGGGGGGTTCCTACAATGAGCAGTTCTTC
CASSLEGGGSYNEQFF
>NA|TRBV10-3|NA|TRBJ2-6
TGTGCCATCAGTGAGCCTAGTCGCTCTGGGGCCAACGTCCTGACTTTC
CAISEPSRSGANVLTF
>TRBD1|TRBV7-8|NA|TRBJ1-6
TGTGCCAGCAGCTCCGGACAGGGAGGATCACCCCTCCACTTT
CASSSGQGGSPLHF
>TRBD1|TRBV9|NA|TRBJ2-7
TGTGCCAGCAGCGCGGACAGGGGTTTGGAGCAGCAGTACTTC
CASSADRGLEQQYF
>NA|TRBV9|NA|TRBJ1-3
TGTGCCAGCAGCGTAGGTCCGGGGACCTCTGGAAACACCATATATTTT
CASSVGPGTSGNTIYF
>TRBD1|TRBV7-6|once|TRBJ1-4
TGTGCCAGCAAAACCGGGACAGGGGCAAATGAAAAACTGTTTTTT
CASKTGTGANEKLFF
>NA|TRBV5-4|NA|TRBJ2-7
TGTGCCAGCAGCCCCCAGGGGAGCGGGACCACCTACGAGCAGTACTTC
CASSPQGSGTTYEQYF
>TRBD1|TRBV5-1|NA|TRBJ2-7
TGCGCCAGCAGCTTCACAGGGGCGACATACGAGCAGTACTTC
CASSFTGATYEQYF
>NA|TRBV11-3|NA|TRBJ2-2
TGTGCCAGCAGCCCCCGGACAGCTCCGAACACCGGGGAGCTGTTTTTT
CASSPRTAPNTGELFF
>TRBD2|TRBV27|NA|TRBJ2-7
TGTGCCAGCAGTTTATACCCGCTGGGAGGGCGGCCATTCGAGCAGTACTTC
CASSLYPLGGRPFEQYF
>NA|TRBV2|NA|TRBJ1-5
TGTGCCAGCAGTGAAGCACGGCAGACCAATCAGCCCCAGCATTTT
CASSEARQTNQPQHF
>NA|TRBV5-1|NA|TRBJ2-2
TGCGCCAGCAGCTTGGCACAGGGTAACACCGGGGAGCTGTTTTTT
CASSLAQGNTGELFF
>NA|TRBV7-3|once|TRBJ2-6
TGTGCCAGCAGCCCCCAGAGTGCGGGGGCCAACGTCCTGACTTTC
CASSPQSAGANVLTF
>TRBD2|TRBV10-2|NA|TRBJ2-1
TGCGCCAGCAGATTAGCGGGAACGGTCGGTGAGCAGTTCTTC
CASRLAGTVGEQFF
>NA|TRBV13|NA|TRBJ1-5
TGTGCCAACCGAAATCGGGGTCAGCCCCAGCATTTT
CANRNRGQPQHF
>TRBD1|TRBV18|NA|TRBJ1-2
TGTGCCAGCTCTATCGGACAGGGGACTAACTATGGCTACACCTTC
CASSIGQGTNYGYTF
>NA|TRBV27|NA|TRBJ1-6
TGTGCCAGCAGTTTATCGTCGCAGACGTATTCACCCCTCCACTTT
CASSLSSQTYSPLHF
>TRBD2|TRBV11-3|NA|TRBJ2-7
TGTGCCAGCAGCCAAGCGGGAGGGCCCGCAGAGCAGTACTTC
CASSQAGGPAEQYF
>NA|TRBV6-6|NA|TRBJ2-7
TGTGCCAGCAACCCGGGGCCCTACGAGCAGTACTTC
CASNPGPYEQYF
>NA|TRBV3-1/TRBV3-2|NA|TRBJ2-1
TGTGCCAGCAGCCGTGGACAGACCCTTGCCCGCTCCTACAATGAGCAGTTCTTC
CASSRGQTLARSYNEQFF
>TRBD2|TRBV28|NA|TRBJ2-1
TGTGCCAGCAGGGAACTAGCGGGAGAGTACAATGAGCAGTTCTTC
CASRELAGEYNEQFF
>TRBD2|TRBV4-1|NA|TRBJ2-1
TGCGCCAGCAGCCCGGGACTAGCGGGGAAATCTTACAATGAGCAGTTCTTC
CASSPGLAGKSYNEQFF